The source of this TCR beta chain is a study of cytomegalovirus exposure and HLA in healthy donors (dated by TCRdb to 2016 to 2017). Broadly, across the study: According to an earlier analysis of 587 of the donors, roughly 180 million T cells yielded some 110 million unique TCR beta sequences and 276 Gb of sequence data. An early release covering 550 to 650 HLA-typed donors comprised approximately 300 gigabases of sequencing data and around 80 million unique TCR sequences. Among the roughly 370 genotyped donors, around 79% belonged to the genetic ancestry cluster associated with self-reported Caucasian donors. The study aimed to test whether signatures of past pathogen exposure could be identified by cataloging public T cell receptors. The study profiled the T cell repertoires of around 700 subjects by immunosequencing and related them to cytomegalovirus serostatus. Besides the first cohort of roughly 660 subjects, a separate validation cohort made up of 120 or so different subjects was used. The study combined high-throughput TCR immunosequencing, statistical association of individual TCRs with disease status, and machine learning to predict cytomegalovirus infection status. To study patterns of TCR occurrence, a later analysis re-analyzed previously published TCR beta repertoires from several hundred donors and added high-resolution HLA genotyping. Rather than using new phenotypic data, the later analysis identified candidate immune exposures from TCR beta sequences and from how often those sequences occurred across donors. In an earlier analysis of roughly 600 of the donors, high-throughput TCR beta sequencing was used to judge whether each TCR beta V gene segment behaved as functional or pseudogenic. Donor age, sex, ethnicity and CMV serostatus were compiled alongside the repertoire data. A later genetic analysis took genome-wide SNP genotypes for about 65% of the 666 donors and used that subset as a discovery cohort. Every repertoire in the discovery cohort had been generated on one and the same sequencing platform. Class I and class II HLA loci were covered by the typing at four-digit resolution. Typing coverage varied by locus: roughly 620-640 donors for A, B, C, DRB1 and DQB1; roughly 520 for DQA1; nearly 610 for DPA1; some 470 for DPB1. Four to six DR-DQ haplotypes were handled as single units for association and clustering because linkage in the cohort was strong. Among almost 400 genotyped donors of the cohort, an average of approximately 240,000 unique TCR beta nucleotide sequences were sequenced per donor, roughly a sixth of them non-productive. Beyond this particular receptor, the publication reports: A few of the identified cytomegalovirus-associated TCR beta chains were confirmed in vitro to be specific for cytomegalovirus antigens. The only immune exposure information available for the cohort was CMV serostatus. The classifier was reported to diagnose cytomegalovirus status with high specificity and sensitivity in both the original cohort and the validation cohort. Correlated functional status among segregating V segments might reflect linkage disequilibrium, but an unknown experimental factor could not be ruled out. Sequencing depth was assumed to be roughly uniform across donors in the presence/absence analyses, though that assumption may not hold. According to a later analysis, parvovirus B19, influenza, CMV and Epstein-Barr virus appeared linked to several top co-occurrence clusters. Some IMGT-functional V segments, including TRBV6-2 and TRBV6-3, could not be distinguished by the 87-base-pair reads and were therefore excluded. At a false discovery rate of 0.05, a later analysis linked about 17,000 TCR beta sequences to specific HLA alleles. A cluster of highly shared sequence variants was judged likely to represent a technical artifact of the sequencing pipeline. A later analysis found that TCR association rates varied across HLA loci, with DRB1 alleles showing the most associated TCRs and HLA-C alleles the fewest. Compared with the approximately 670-donor mean, donors in an Asian-associated ancestry cluster had fewer N-insertions in productive TCRs, according to a later genetic analysis. In the study, 150 to 200 TCR beta chains were listed as associated with cytomegalovirus. It was suggested by the authors that the approach could potentially be generalized to other disease states and immunological phenotypes. A further reported finding was that TCR beta sequences accurately predicted the HLA-A and HLA-B alleles for most subjects in the first cohort. V-gene and J-gene trimming of TCR beta chains was associated with a missense DCLRE1C variant in a later genetic analysis, and the association was replicated in an independent cohort. In a later analysis, most CMV-associated TCR beta chains were found to appear HLA-restricted, with HLA associations seemingly driven largely by CMV exposure. Most TCR sequences were observed very rarely across donors, whereas some public TCRs were present in many individuals. An earlier analysis of approximately 530 of the donors showed that most TCR beta V segments appeared in productive rearrangements either about 87% or about 30% of the time, which broadly matched IMGT annotations. Compared with equally common non-associated chains, HLA-associated TCR beta chains in a later analysis were more clonally expanded and had lower generation probabilities. This cohort had only TCR beta chains sequenced, and the lack of alpha or paired-chain data limited which features could be detected. Because HLA typing was unavailable for some donors at each locus, only the typed subset was used in association tests. Strong co-occurrence of HLA alleles, especially DR and DQ, made assigning TCR associations to individual alleles difficult. Because counts were too low, seventeen rarely observed V segments, including chromosome 9 orphons, were left out of the earlier analysis of 500 to 650 of the donors.

The cohort comprised 710 or so healthy bone marrow donors. Cohort members were all nominally healthy when sampled, although unrecorded immune exposures were likely present. The donor was CMV seropositive and belonged to the group of 250 to 300 seropositive cohort members. Every donor gave a peripheral blood sample, and the peripheral blood mononuclear cells from that sample were used for TCR beta sequencing. The Qiagen DNeasy Blood Extraction Kit was used to extract genomic DNA from the blood cell samples. Library construction relied on the immunoSEQ multiplex PCR assay. The multiplex PCR relied on a mix of 60 forward primers for TCR Vbeta segments and 13 reverse primers for TCR Jbeta segments. A multiplex PCR assay on genomic DNA amplified the CDR3 region of rearranged TCR beta genes. Amplified TCR beta libraries were sequenced as 87-base-pair reads on the Illumina HiSeq System. Regarding the original processing steps: Across the 670 or so repertoires, a later analysis counted 80 million or so unique TCR beta chains, approximately 12 million of which were shared by at least two donors. Raw reads were error-corrected and collapsed into unique sequences with a nearest-neighbor algorithm that merged closely related sequences to remove PCR and sequencing errors. CDR3 sequences were aligned to IMGT reference sequences to assign V, D and J gene segments. For a sequence to be retained, a match of at least six nucleotides to both a V gene segment and a J gene segment was required. A rearrangement was called productive if the CDR3 had no stop codons and remained in frame with V and J, and every other rearrangement was called non-productive. Following IMGT convention, CDR3 was defined as the stretch from the second conserved V-encoded cysteine to the conserved J-encoded phenylalanine. Sequences without an unambiguous match to a single V gene segment were excluded from the earlier analysis of about 640 of the donors. In an earlier analysis of roughly 500 of the donors, V segments were called functional above 56.7% productive rearrangements and were called segregating when the between-donor standard deviation exceeded 5%. A statistical classification framework was built for diagnosing cytomegalovirus status from the catalog of TCR beta chain sequences. V and J gene assignment, in a later analysis, came from comparing TCR nucleotide sequences with IMGT/GENE-DB human TR gene sequences. In a later analysis, CDR3 sequences and most-parsimonious VDJ recombination scenarios were assigned using the TCRdist pipeline. In a later analysis, each TCR beta chain was defined by its CDR3 amino acid sequence together with its V-gene family, and reads lacking a unique V-gene family were excluded. A later analysis removed 592 highly shared, low-generation-probability nucleotide sequences to deal with suspected cross-contamination and a sequencing artifact. In a later analysis, a clonal expansion index was calculated for each public chain from normalized within-repertoire ranks of inferred template counts. A later analysis computed generation probabilities with a VDJ recombination model fitted to out-of-frame rearrangements, and checked the results against IGoR. A later analysis scored TCR-TCR, TCR-HLA and TCR-CMV co-occurrence with hypergeometric tests, applying a repertoire-size bias correction to TCR pairs. A later analysis estimated false discovery rates by permuting HLA or CMV assignments 20 times. In a later analysis, co-occurring TCRs were grouped with DBSCAN, and TCRdist sequence similarity was added when clustering was performed within HLA-allele-positive subsets. Repertoires with fewer than 30,000 or more than 120,000 public chains were left out of co-occurrence clustering, as were five repertoires with anomalous nucleotide sharing. What TCRdb holds here is the immuneACCESS table cut down to in-frame rearrangements. Part of the clones is not present; checked against another copy, under half of the missing clones reflect an unresolved V gene, and the others are unexplained. V, J and clone size were drawn from that table, and D and trimming were deduced from the DNA. A total of approximately 160,000 clones appear in this sample, approximately 80% of them only once. The ten largest clones represent roughly 4.8% of the sample.

Points on this clone: Its antigen specificity is not known. No much larger clone is present one base from it, and per-base qualities are unavailable.

The CDR3 runs 18 residues from the cysteine to the phenylalanine. Only the CDR3 region is kept as DNA, spanning 54 bases read in frame from base 1. Trimming accounts for 3 bases at V and 2 bases at J, while the number of junction bases matched to no gene is 12. Taken from the germline V gene (reference sequence), the CDR1 and CDR2 loops are MNHEY and SMNVEV. This sequence originates from a woman between 50 and 59 years old in good health and CMV-seropositive. The V gene is TRBV27 and the J gene is TRBJ2-2; 7 bases in the middle match TRBD1. The sample comprised PBMCs. The DNA sequence is as follows: TGTGCCAGCAGTTTTCGAGGGGGCGCAGCCAAAAACACCGGGGAGCTGTTTTTT. The resulting protein is CASSFRGGAAKNTGELFF.